These 27 T cell receptor beta chains were all obtained from the same sample, sequenced in a study of blood T cell repertoires in COVID-19. Here immunoSEQ multiplex PCR was the method, and the copy in TCRdb shows in-frame clones only, minus some. The table records over 250,000 clones, roughly 88% of them present only once. Source material: peripheral blood. The source of these receptors is a woman in her 30s with acute or convalescent COVID-19.

V usage is TRBV6-2 or TRBV6-3 and J usage is TRBJ2-1, with D hard to call. The CDR3 is 14 amino acids. Germline-derived CDR1 and CDR2 are MNHEY and SVGEGT. The V and J ends lost 2 bases and 0 bases respectively, with 5 bases between them. CDR3 in amino acids: CASSYGLSYNEQFF. CDR3 nucleotides: TGTGCCAGCAGTTACGGCCTCTCCTACAATGAGCAGTTCTTC.

A single count supports this clone. This same CDR3 is encoded by further DNA sequences in the sample. The chain joins TRBV9 to TRBJ1-5; 7 bases line up with TRBD1. This CDR3 has 15 residues. Germline-derived CDR1 and CDR2 are SGDLS and YYNGEE. V dropped 4 bases and J dropped 0; count of bases not matched to a gene: 4. The CDR3 reads CASSPGGYSNQPQHF. The DNA of the CDR3 is TGTGCCAGCAGCCCAGGGGGGTATAGCAATCAGCCCCAGCATTTT.

This clone was observed a handful of times. The rearrangement links TRBV19 to TRBJ1-5; 9 nucleotides match TRBD1. The CDR3 runs to 14 residues. Per germline, CDR1 LNHDA and CDR2 SQIVND (reference sequence). The V and J ends lost 7 bases and 3 bases, in that order; junction bases with no gene match: 4. CDR3 DNA: TGTGCCAGTACTAGGACAGGGGACAATCAGCCCCAGCATTTT. It is translated as CASTRTGDNQPQHF.

The J gene is TRBJ2-3, the V gene TRBV5-6; weak D call: TRBD2 (5 bases). This CDR3 contains 14 residues. V lost 5 bases, J lost 3 bases, and 13 bases lay in between. The germline gives CDR1 SGHDT, CDR2 YYEEEE. The DNA of the CDR3 is TGTGCCAGCAGGATACTAGGAAGGACAGATACGCAGTATTTT. This gives the protein CASRILGRTDTQYF.

The V and J genes are TRBV19 and TRBJ2-1, with a tentative D call TRBD1 (6 bases). This CDR3 comprises 15 residues. CDR1 is LNHDA, CDR2 SQIVND, per germline (reference sequence). Trimming took off 7 bases at V and 4 bases at J, with 17 bases between the two ends. CDR3 DNA sequence: TGTGCCAGTACCCTAGGGCAGGGGCCGTACAATGAGCAGTTCTTC. Protein product: CASTLGQGPYNEQFF.

The chain is built from TRBV14 and TRBJ2-1; D is possibly TRBD2 (6 bases). V shed 3 bases and J shed 4 bases, with 13 bases lying between them. The germline CDR1 and CDR2 sequences are SGHDN and FVKESK. CDR3 size: 15 residues. The CDR3 DNA follows: TGTGCCAGCAGCCACTGGCGGGGCCTTTACAATGAGCAGTTCTTC. Residues: CASSHWRGLYNEQFF.

The genes are TRBV6-5 and TRBJ2-2, with unresolved D. Germline CDR1 is MNHEY and CDR2 is SVGAGI. The CDR3 consists of 13 residues. Trimming removed 6 bases at V and 6 bases at J, with 11 bases between. The CDR3 loop is CASRVSGPGELFF. The DNA of the CDR3 is TGTGCCAGCAGGGTTTCGGGTCCCGGGGAGCTGTTTTTT.

The J gene is TRBJ2-7, the V gene TRBV6-2 or TRBV6-3; 7 positions agree with TRBD1. The CDR3 is 14 residues long. V lost 0 bases to trimming and J lost 4 bases; unmatched junction nucleotides: 3. Germline V lookup: CDR1 MNHEY, CDR2 SVGEGT. The CDR3 sequence is CASSYSWDSYEQYF. In DNA form, the CDR3 reads TGTGCCAGCAGTTACTCGTGGGACAGTTACGAGCAGTACTTC.

The chain has TRBV2 and TRBJ2-1; TRBD2 aligns across 7 bases. The CDR3 contains 15 residues. V shed 4 bases and J 7 bases; nucleotides not matched to a gene: 10. CDR1 is SNHLY and CDR2 is FYNNEI in the germline V gene. CDR3 DNA: TGTGCCAGCAGTGTCGGGGGGTCGATGATTAATGAGCAGTTCTTC. The encoded protein is CASSVGGSMINEQFF.

The gene calls are TRBV6-5 and TRBJ2-7; perhaps TRBD1 as D (5 bases). Deletions cut 6 bases from V and 3 bases from J, with 12 bases between. The CDR3 covers 13 residues. Germline lookup yields CDR1 MNHEY and CDR2 SVGAGI. Here the CDR3 reads CASSRTSNYEQYF. The CDR3 coding sequence is TGTGCCAGCAGCCGGACAAGCAACTACGAGCAGTACTTC.

This clone was recorded once. The V call is TRBV5-6, the J call TRBJ2-7; a possible D gene is TRBD1 (5 bases). Germline CDR1 SGHDT, CDR2 YYEEEE. Trimming shortened V by 3 bases and J by 3 bases, and 7 bases separated the two germline ends. CDR3 length equals 12 residues. The CDR3 nucleotides read TGTGCCAGCAGCTCACAGGACTACGAGCAGTACTTC. Translated, it gives CASSSQDYEQYF.

The chain joins TRBV12-5 to TRBJ2-3, with D maybe TRBD2 (6 bases). Trimming took off 2 bases at V and 2 bases at J, with 11 bases between the two ends. The germline V gene encodes CDR1 LGHNT and CDR2 FRNRAP. CDR3 length equals 15 residues. The CDR3 sequence is CASGLSSGHTDTQYF. The CDR3, as DNA: TGTGCTAGTGGTTTGAGTAGCGGCCACACAGATACGCAGTATTTT.

In its sample, this clone was seen once. The rearrangement joins TRBV6-2 or TRBV6-3 to TRBJ2-2; no definite D call. CDR3 length: 16 residues. CDR1 is MNHEY, CDR2 SVGEGT, per germline. V lost 4 bases and J 0 bases, leaving 12 bases between the germline ends. The chain's CDR3 is CASSSRRRANTGELFF. CDR3 DNA sequence: TGTGCCAGCAGTTCACGACGGAGAGCGAACACCGGGGAGCTGTTTTTT.

The V and J genes are TRBV27 and TRBJ2-7; weak D call: TRBD2 (6 bases). Germline lookup yields CDR1 MNHEY and CDR2 SMNVEV (reference sequence). V was cut by 9 bases and J by 2 bases, with 23 bases left in between. The CDR3 contains 16 residues. CDR3: CASNNGGLIPPYEQYF. In nucleotides, the CDR3 is TGTGCCAGTAATAACGGGGGACTCATCCCGCCCTACGAGCAGTACTTC.

The V gene is TRBV7-2, the J gene TRBJ2-7; TRBD2 agrees at 7 bases. Trimming at V came to 0 bases and at J to 2 bases, leaving 4 bases not matched to a gene. Germline CDR1 is SGHTA and CDR2 is FQGNSA. CDR3 length: 15 amino acids. The CDR3 coding sequence is TGTGCCAGCAGCTTAGCGCGGGGGAGCGCCTACGAGCAGTACTTC. This sequence encodes CASSLARGSAYEQYF.

This clone turned up a few times. The chain uses TRBV12-3 or TRBV12-4 and TRBJ2-5; 8 nucleotides match TRBD1. This CDR3 is 13 amino acids long. J gave up 5 bases and V 5 bases, and 4 bases lay outside the gene matches. CDR3 loop: CASSPGGFETQYF. CDR3 in DNA: TGTGCCAGCAGTCCAGGGGGCTTCGAGACCCAGTACTTC.

The rearrangement links TRBV30 to TRBJ2-7, with TRBD2 matching 7 bases. V shed 2 bases, J shed 9 bases, and the junction held 13 bases outside the gene matches. Germline CDR1 is GTSNPN and CDR2 is SVGIG (reference sequence). The CDR3 runs 14 residues. CDR3 in DNA: TGTGCCTGGAGTTCGATGGCCGGGAGGTCCGGGCAGTACTTC. Protein sequence: CAWSSMAGRSGQYF.

The gene calls are TRBV18 and TRBJ1-5; D might be TRBD1 (6 bases). Germline V lookup: CDR1 KGHSH, CDR2 LQKENI. The ends were cut back, 4 bases at V and 6 bases at J, with 13 bases in the middle. The CDR3 covers 14 residues. Written as DNA, the CDR3 is TGTGCCAGCTCACTCGAGAGGGGGACTCAGCCCCAGCATTTT. As protein: CASSLERGTQPQHF.

DNA of the CDR3: TGTGCCATCAGTGAGTCGGGGCAGTCCCAGTACTTC. It codes for CAISESGQSQYF. The chain combines TRBV10-3 with TRBJ2-7, with a possible D match to TRBD1 (5 bases). The CDR3 spans 12 residues. Germline CDR1 and CDR2: ENHRY and SYGVKD. V lost 0 bases and J lost 10, with 10 bases in between.

The CDR3 loop is CSASRLAGSRGEQYF. The DNA for the CDR3 is TGCAGTGCTAGTAGGCTAGCGGGATCCCGGGGGGAGCAGTACTTC. V and J are TRBV20-1 and TRBJ2-7; 9 bases map to TRBD2. The V gene's germline CDR1 is DFQATT and CDR2 SNEGSKA (reference sequence). With 3 bases clipped from V and 7 bases from J, the junction kept 13 bases outside the gene matches. The length of the CDR3 is 15 residues.

The chain has TRBV5-1 and TRBJ2-7; D is unresolved. CDR1 is SGHRS, CDR2 YFSETQ, per germline. Trimming removed 4 bases from V and 3 bases from J, with 5 bases in between. This CDR3 is 11 amino acids long. CDR3 coding DNA: TGCGCCAGCAGCCTCGGCTACGAGCAGTACTTC. Translated, it gives CASSLGYEQYF.

The V and J genes are TRBV7-9 and TRBJ1-5; D is uncertain. The V gene's germline CDR1 is SEHNR and CDR2 FQNEAQ (reference sequence). The CDR3 has 15 residues. Trimming cost V 4 bases and J 0 bases, with 10 bases left between them. The CDR3 loop is CASSSEGISNQPQHF. Here the CDR3 DNA reads TGTGCCAGCAGCTCCGAGGGTATTAGCAATCAGCCCCAGCATTTT.

The chain links TRBV19 to TRBJ2-1, with 7 bases lining up with TRBD1. Germline CDR1 reads LNHDA; CDR2 reads SQIVND (reference sequence). V was clipped by 6 bases and J by 8 bases; unmatched bases: 7. This CDR3 has 13 residues. CDR3 residues: CASRKTGIDEQFF. CDR3 in DNA: TGTGCCAGTAGAAAGACAGGGATCGATGAGCAGTTCTTC.

The V call is TRBV6-5, the J call TRBJ2-2; 8 positions agree with TRBD2. This CDR3 spans 14 amino acids. Germline lookup yields CDR1 MNHEY and CDR2 SVGAGI. The trim removed 6 bases at V and 6 bases at J, leaving 6 bases unmatched. CDR3 coding DNA: TGTGCCAGCAGGGGGACTAGGACGGCCGGGGAGCTGTTTTTT. It translates to CASRGTRTAGELFF.

CDR3 amino acids: CASSQSGRALANTGELFF. For the CDR3, the DNA is TGTGCCAGCAGCCAGAGCGGGAGGGCGTTAGCGAACACCGGGGAGCTGTTTTTT. This rearrangement joins TRBV3-1 (or the pseudogene TRBV3-2) to TRBJ2-2, with 10 nucleotides matching TRBD2. Germline V gene sequence: CDR1 LGHDT, CDR2 YNNKEL (reference sequence). This CDR3 comprises 18 residues. Trimming removed 3 bases from V and 0 bases from J; junction bases left unmatched: 7.

The chain is built from TRBV6-5 and TRBJ2-7; TRBD2 might be the D (5 bases). The V end lost 8 bases, the J end lost 0 bases, and 17 bases lay between the germline ends. The CDR3 runs 15 residues. Looked up from germline, CDR1 is MNHEY and CDR2 is SVGAGI. CDR3 bases: TGTGCCAGCCAGTCGGGGAAGTTCCTCTCCTACGAGCAGTACTTC. Its protein product is CASQSGKFLSYEQYF.

J is TRBJ2-7 and V is TRBV29-1, with TRBD1 as a possible D gene (5 bases). Looked up from germline, CDR1 is SQVTM and CDR2 is ANQGSEA. With 5 bases removed from V and 3 bases from J, the gap between germline ends came to 8 bases. The CDR3 runs 11 residues. The CDR3 DNA is TGCAGCGTTTGGACAATCTACGAGCAGTACTTC. This translates into CSVWTIYEQYF.